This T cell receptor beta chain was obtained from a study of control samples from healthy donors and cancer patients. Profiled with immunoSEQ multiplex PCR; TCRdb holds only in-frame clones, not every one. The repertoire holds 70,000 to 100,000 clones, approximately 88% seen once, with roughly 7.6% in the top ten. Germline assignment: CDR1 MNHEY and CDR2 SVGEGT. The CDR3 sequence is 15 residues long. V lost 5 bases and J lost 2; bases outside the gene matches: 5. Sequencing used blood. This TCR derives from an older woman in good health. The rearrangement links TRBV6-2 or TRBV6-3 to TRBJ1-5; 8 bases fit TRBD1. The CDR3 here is CASSGQGAGNQPQHF. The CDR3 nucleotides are TGTGCCAGCAGTGGACAGGGTGCGGGCAATCAGCCCCAGCATTTT.